These T cell receptor beta chains were read from a single sample in a study of spatial heterogeneity in lung cancer. TCRdb fed the 5' RACE reads into MiXCR, producing one record per CDR3 protein. The sample lists 100,000 to 120,000 distinct CDR3 sequences, 9.5% to 14% occurring once. Sequences were derived from PBMCs, sampled at follow-up. The receptors were gathered from a female donor with early-stage non-small cell lung cancer. CDR3s include the opening cysteine and the closing phenylalanine or tryptophan. Fields, in order: V gene, D gene, J gene, clone size, CDR3 protein, CDR3 DNA. D genes are given only for firm matches. The size entry is marked missing in some rows and otherwise reads once, few, many or a size class.

v_call: TRBV28; d_call: TRBD2; j_call: TRBJ2-3; clone_size: few; cdr3_aa: CASSHLPRGRAPDTQYF; cdr3_nt: TGTGCCAGCAGCCATCTTCCACGCGGGAGGGCCCCCGATACGCAGTATTTT
v_call: TRBV29-1; d_call: .; j_call: TRBJ2-1; clone_size: .; cdr3_aa: CSVPRSYNEQFF; cdr3_nt: TGCAGCGTTCCACGGTCCTACAATGAGCAGTTCTTC
v_call: TRBV12-3/TRBV12-4; d_call: TRBD1; j_call: TRBJ2-2; clone_size: .; cdr3_aa: CADREFTSGELFF; cdr3_nt: TGTGCCGACAGGGAGTTCACCTCGGGGGAGCTGTTTTTT
v_call: TRBV6-2/TRBV6-3; d_call: TRBD2; j_call: TRBJ2-1; clone_size: few; cdr3_aa: CASRTGTSGSSGNEQFF; cdr3_nt: TGTGCCAGCAGAACAGGGACTAGCGGGAGCTCAGGCAATGAGCAGTTCTTC
v_call: TRBV5-1; d_call: .; j_call: TRBJ1-2; clone_size: few; cdr3_aa: CASSLVAGQGGYTF; cdr3_nt: TGCGCCAGCAGCTTGGTAGCGGGGCAGGGAGGCTACACCTTC
v_call: TRBV28; d_call: TRBD1; j_call: TRBJ1-3; clone_size: .; cdr3_aa: CASSGDSSGNTIYF; cdr3_nt: TGTGCCAGCAGTGGGGACAGTTCTGGAAACACCATATATTTT
v_call: TRBV7-8; d_call: TRBD2; j_call: TRBJ2-1; clone_size: .; cdr3_aa: CASSLLAGGYNEQFF; cdr3_nt: TGTGCCAGCAGCTTACTAGCGGGAGGTTACAATGAGCAGTTCTTC
v_call: TRBV7-6; d_call: TRBD1; j_call: TRBJ1-3; clone_size: many; cdr3_aa: CASSLFGTVGHSGNTIYF; cdr3_nt: TGTGCCAGCAGCTTGTTTGGGACAGTTGGGCACTCTGGAAACACCATATATTTT
v_call: TRBV24-1; d_call: .; j_call: TRBJ2-3; clone_size: .; cdr3_aa: CATSEQTTDTQYF; cdr3_nt: TGTGCCACCAGTGAGCAGACCACAGATACGCAGTATTTT
v_call: TRBV5-1; d_call: .; j_call: TRBJ2-1; clone_size: few; cdr3_aa: CASSLRDPNEQFF; cdr3_nt: TGCGCCAGCAGCTTAAGAGACCCCAATGAGCAGTTCTTC
v_call: TRBV29-1; d_call: TRBD2; j_call: TRBJ2-3; clone_size: many; cdr3_aa: CSVLAFVSDTQYF; cdr3_nt: TGCAGCGTACTAGCGTTTGTCTCAGATACGCAGTATTTT
v_call: TRBV9; d_call: TRBD1; j_call: TRBJ1-5; clone_size: many; cdr3_aa: CASSVAGGPNQPQHF; cdr3_nt: TGTGCCAGCAGCGTAGCAGGGGGCCCCAATCAGCCCCAGCATTTT
v_call: TRBV19; d_call: .; j_call: TRBJ1-5; clone_size: .; cdr3_aa: CASSIFTAYSNQPQHF; cdr3_nt: TGTGCCAGTAGTATATTCACAGCATATAGCAATCAGCCCCAGCATTTT
v_call: TRBV7-8; d_call: TRBD1; j_call: TRBJ1-1; clone_size: many; cdr3_aa: CASSYGTGGAFF; cdr3_nt: TGTGCCAGCAGCTACGGGACAGGGGGAGCTTTCTTT
v_call: TRBV13; d_call: TRBD2; j_call: TRBJ2-1; clone_size: few; cdr3_aa: CASSPSLSGRDNNEQFF; cdr3_nt: TGTGCCAGCAGCCCTAGCCTTAGCGGGAGAGATAACAATGAGCAGTTCTTC
v_call: TRBV7-3; d_call: TRBD2; j_call: TRBJ2-1; clone_size: few; cdr3_aa: CASSLRTSNEQFF; cdr3_nt: TGTGCCAGCAGCTTAAGGACTAGCAATGAGCAGTTCTTC
v_call: TRBV24-1; d_call: TRBD2; j_call: TRBJ2-3; clone_size: many; cdr3_aa: CATSDSLGLAESTDTQYF; cdr3_nt: TGTGCCACCAGTGATTCGTTAGGGCTAGCGGAATCCACAGATACGCAGTATTTT
v_call: TRBV7-2; d_call: .; j_call: TRBJ1-4; clone_size: few; cdr3_aa: CASSPRPGPATNEKLFF; cdr3_nt: TGTGCCAGCAGCCCCCGGCCGGGGCCAGCAACTAATGAAAAACTGTTTTTT
v_call: TRBV5-1; d_call: .; j_call: TRBJ2-3; clone_size: .; cdr3_aa: CASSLARGWYSTSTDTQYF; cdr3_nt: TGCGCCAGCAGCTTGGCTCGTGGTTGGTACTCAACTAGCACAGATACGCAGTATTTT
v_call: TRBV7-2; d_call: TRBD1; j_call: TRBJ2-1; clone_size: few; cdr3_aa: CASSTRQGRINEQFF; cdr3_nt: TGTGCCAGCAGCACCCGACAGGGGCGCATCAATGAGCAGTTCTTC
v_call: TRBV7-9; d_call: .; j_call: TRBJ2-7; clone_size: many; cdr3_aa: CASSRQTYEQYF; cdr3_nt: TGTGCCAGCAGCCGCCAAACCTACGAGCAGTACTTC
v_call: TRBV4-2; d_call: .; j_call: TRBJ2-3; clone_size: few; cdr3_aa: CASRLNRGGTDTQYF; cdr3_nt: TGTGCCAGCAGGCTCAACCGGGGTGGGACAGATACGCAGTATTTT
v_call: TRBV3-1; d_call: .; j_call: TRBJ1-6; clone_size: many; cdr3_aa: CASSQRGADSPLHF; cdr3_nt: TGTGCCAGCAGCCAAAGGGGGGCGGATTCACCCCTCCACTTT
v_call: TRBV11-2; d_call: .; j_call: TRBJ2-1; clone_size: few; cdr3_aa: CASSKVQGLASNEQFF; cdr3_nt: TGTGCCAGCAGCAAAGTGCAGGGCTTAGCATCGAATGAGCAGTTCTTC
v_call: TRBV15; d_call: .; j_call: TRBJ2-1; clone_size: few; cdr3_aa: CATSRDRVAGEQFF; cdr3_nt: TGTGCCACCAGCAGAGATCGGGTAGCTGGTGAGCAGTTCTTC
v_call: TRBV20-1; d_call: TRBD2; j_call: TRBJ2-4; clone_size: many; cdr3_aa: CSAPTSGLNIQYF; cdr3_nt: TGCAGTGCGCCGACTAGCGGGTTAAACATTCAGTACTTC
v_call: TRBV3-1; d_call: .; j_call: TRBJ2-1; clone_size: .; cdr3_aa: CATKRSSYNEQFF; cdr3_nt: TGTGCCACCAAGCGGAGCTCCTACAATGAGCAGTTCTTC
v_call: TRBV2; d_call: .; j_call: TRBJ1-1; clone_size: many; cdr3_aa: CASRGHSKNTEAFF; cdr3_nt: TGTGCCAGCAGAGGCCACAGCAAGAACACTGAAGCTTTCTTT